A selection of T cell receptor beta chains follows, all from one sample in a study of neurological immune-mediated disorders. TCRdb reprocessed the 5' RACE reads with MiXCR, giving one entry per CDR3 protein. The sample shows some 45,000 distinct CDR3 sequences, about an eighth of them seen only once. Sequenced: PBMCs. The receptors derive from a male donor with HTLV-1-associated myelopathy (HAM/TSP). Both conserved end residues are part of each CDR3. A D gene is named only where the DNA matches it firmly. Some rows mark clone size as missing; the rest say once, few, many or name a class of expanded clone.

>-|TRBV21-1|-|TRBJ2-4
TGTGCCAGCAGCAAAATAAGGGGCGACGACAAAAACATTCAGTACTTC
CASSKIRGDDKNIQYF
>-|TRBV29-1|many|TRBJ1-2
TGCAGCGTTGACATCTATGGCTACACCTTC
CSVDIYGYTF
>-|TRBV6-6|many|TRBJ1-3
TGTGCCAGCAGTTACGGGTTAAGGGTTAAAGGCAATGGAAACACCATATATTTT
CASSYGLRVKGNGNTIYF
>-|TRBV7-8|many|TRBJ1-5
TGTGCCAGCAGCCTCGCCCGGAGCAATCAGCCCCAGCATTTT
CASSLARSNQPQHF
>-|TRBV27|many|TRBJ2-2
TGTGCCAGCAGTTCACCTGGACTCCGTTTCGGGGAGCTGTTTTTT
CASSSPGLRFGELFF
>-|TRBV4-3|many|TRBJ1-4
TGCGCCAGCAGCCAGAGGGGAAGGGCTGGTAATGAAAAACTGTTTTTT
CASSQRGRAGNEKLFF
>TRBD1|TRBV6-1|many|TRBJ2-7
TGTGCCAGCCCCGGGACAGGGGATTTGTACGAGCAGTACTTC
CASPGTGDLYEQYF
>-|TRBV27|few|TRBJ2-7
TGTGCCAGCAGTTTATGGGACAAATACGAGCAGTACTTC
CASSLWDKYEQYF
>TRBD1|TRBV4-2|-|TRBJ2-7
TGTGCCAGCAGCCATGGACAGGGGACGAACGAGCAGTACTTC
CASSHGQGTNEQYF
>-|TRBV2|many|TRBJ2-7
TGTGCCAGCAGTGAACGGTCGGACGAGCAGTACTTC
CASSERSDEQYF
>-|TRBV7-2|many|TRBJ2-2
TGTGCCAGCAGCTCGGGACCAGCTGCCGGGGAGCTGTTTTTT
CASSSGPAAGELFF
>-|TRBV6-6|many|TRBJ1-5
TGTGCCAGCAGTGGAAATCCTCGAGGACAGCCCCAGCATTTT
CASSGNPRGQPQHF
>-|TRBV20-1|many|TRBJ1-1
TGCAGTGCTAGAGGTCCGACAGATATGAACACTGAAGCTTTCTTT
CSARGPTDMNTEAFF
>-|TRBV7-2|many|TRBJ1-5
TGTGCCAGCAGCTTAGACGGACGGTATCAGCCCCAGCATTTT
CASSLDGRYQPQHF
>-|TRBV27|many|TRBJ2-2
TGTGCCAGCAGTGGAGGTCGTCTAGTTGCCGGGGAGCTGTTTTTT
CASSGGRLVAGELFF
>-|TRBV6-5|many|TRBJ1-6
TGTGCCAGCAGTTACTCGAATCGGGGCTTCGATAATTCACCCCTCCACTTT
CASSYSNRGFDNSPLHF
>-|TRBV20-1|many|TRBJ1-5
TGCAGTGCTAGAGCGCCGGCAGACGTAAGTCAGCCCCAGCATTTT
CSARAPADVSQPQHF
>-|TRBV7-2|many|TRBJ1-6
TGTGCCAGCAGCTTAGGGGGGGGGACACCCAATTCACCCCTCCACTTT
CASSLGGGTPNSPLHF
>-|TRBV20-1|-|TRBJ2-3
TGCAGTGCTACGGGACGCCAGCGTGGCACAGATACGCAGAATTTT
CSATGRQRGTDTQNF
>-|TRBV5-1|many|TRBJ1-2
TGCGCCAGCAGCTTGGATCAGGGCTGGAATGGCTACACCTTC
CASSLDQGWNGYTF
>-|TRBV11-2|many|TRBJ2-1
TGTGCCAGCAGCTTAATAGGACGGGGGCAGCAGCGGAACAATGAGCAGTTCTTC
CASSLIGRGQQRNNEQFF
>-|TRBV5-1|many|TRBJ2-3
TGCGCCAGCAGCTTGTTTTTCGGAACAGATACGCAGTATTTT
CASSLFFGTDTQYF
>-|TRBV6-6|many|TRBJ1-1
TGTGCCAGCAGCCTCAGGGGTCTGAACACTGAAGCTTTCTTT
CASSLRGLNTEAFF
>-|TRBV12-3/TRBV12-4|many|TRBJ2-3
TGTGCCAGCAGTTTCGAGTCCACAGATACGCAGTATTTT
CASSFESTDTQYF
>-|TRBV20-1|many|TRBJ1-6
TGCAGTGCTAGAGATCTACACGGGTCCTATAATTCACCCCTCCACTTT
CSARDLHGSYNSPLHF
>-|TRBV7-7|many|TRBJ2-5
TGTGCTAGCAGCCCTGACAAGCAAGAGACCCAGTACTTC
CASSPDKQETQYF
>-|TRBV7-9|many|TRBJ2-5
TGTGCCAGCAGCCAACCTAGCGCGGTCGAGACCCAGTACTTC
CASSQPSAVETQYF